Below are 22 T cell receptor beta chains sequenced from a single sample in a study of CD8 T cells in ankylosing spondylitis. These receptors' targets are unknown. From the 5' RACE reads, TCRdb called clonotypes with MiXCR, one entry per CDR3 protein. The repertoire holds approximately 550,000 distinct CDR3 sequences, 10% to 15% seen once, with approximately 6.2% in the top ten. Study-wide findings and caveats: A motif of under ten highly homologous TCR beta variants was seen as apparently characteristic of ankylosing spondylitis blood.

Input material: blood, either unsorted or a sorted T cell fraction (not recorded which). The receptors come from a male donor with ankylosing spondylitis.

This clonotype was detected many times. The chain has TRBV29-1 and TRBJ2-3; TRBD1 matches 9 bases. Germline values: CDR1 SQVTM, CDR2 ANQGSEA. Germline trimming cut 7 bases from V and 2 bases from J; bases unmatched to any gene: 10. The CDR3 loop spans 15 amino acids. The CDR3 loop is CSGGQGRVHTDTQYF. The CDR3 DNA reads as TGCAGCGGGGGACAGGGTCGGGTCCACACAGATACGCAGTATTTT.

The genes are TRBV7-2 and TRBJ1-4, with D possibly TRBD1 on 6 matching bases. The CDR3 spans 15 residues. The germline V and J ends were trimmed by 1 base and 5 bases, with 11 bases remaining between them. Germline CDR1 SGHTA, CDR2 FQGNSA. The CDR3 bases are TGTGCCAGCAGCTTAGGTGGGGGCGCCAATGAAAAACTGTTTTTT. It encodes CASSLGGGANEKLFF. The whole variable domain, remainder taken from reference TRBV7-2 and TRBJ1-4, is GAGVSQSPSNKVTEKGKDVELRCDPISGHTALYWYRQSLGQGLEFLIYFQGNSAPDKSGLPSDRFSAERTGGSVSTLTIQRTQQEDSAVYLCASSLGGGANEKLFFGSGTQLSVL.

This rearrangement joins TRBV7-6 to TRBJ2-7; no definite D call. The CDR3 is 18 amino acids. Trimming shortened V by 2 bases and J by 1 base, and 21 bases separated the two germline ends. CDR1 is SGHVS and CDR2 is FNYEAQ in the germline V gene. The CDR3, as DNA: TGTGCCAGCAGCTTATACCCTGCTTTCTCGGCGACTTCCTACGAGCAGTACTTC. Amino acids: CASSLYPAFSATSYEQYF.

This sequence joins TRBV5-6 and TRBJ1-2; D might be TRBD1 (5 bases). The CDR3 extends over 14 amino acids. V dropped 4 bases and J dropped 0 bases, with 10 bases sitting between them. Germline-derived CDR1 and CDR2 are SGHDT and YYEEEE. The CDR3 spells CASSPGPPNYGYTF. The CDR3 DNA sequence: TGTGCCAGCAGCCCGGGGCCTCCTAACTATGGCTACACCTTC.

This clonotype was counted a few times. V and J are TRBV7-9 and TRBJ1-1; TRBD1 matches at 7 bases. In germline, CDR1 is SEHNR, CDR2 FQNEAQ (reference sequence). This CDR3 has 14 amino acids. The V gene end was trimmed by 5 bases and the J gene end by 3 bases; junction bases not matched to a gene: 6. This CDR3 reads CASSQGVGDTEAFF. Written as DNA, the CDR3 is TGTGCCAGCAGCCAGGGGGTCGGGGACACTGAAGCTTTCTTT.

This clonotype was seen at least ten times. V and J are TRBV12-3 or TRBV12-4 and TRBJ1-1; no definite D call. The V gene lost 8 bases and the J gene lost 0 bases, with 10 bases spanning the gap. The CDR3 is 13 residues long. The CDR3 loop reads CASRKNMNTEAFF. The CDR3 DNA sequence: TGTGCCAGCCGTAAGAATATGAACACTGAAGCTTTCTTT.

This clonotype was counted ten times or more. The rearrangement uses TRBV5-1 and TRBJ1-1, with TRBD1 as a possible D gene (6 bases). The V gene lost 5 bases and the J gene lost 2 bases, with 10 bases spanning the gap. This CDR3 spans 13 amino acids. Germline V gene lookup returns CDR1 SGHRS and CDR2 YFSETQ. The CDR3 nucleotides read TGCGCCAGCAGGGAACAGGGAAACACTGAAGCTTTCTTT. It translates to CASREQGNTEAFF.

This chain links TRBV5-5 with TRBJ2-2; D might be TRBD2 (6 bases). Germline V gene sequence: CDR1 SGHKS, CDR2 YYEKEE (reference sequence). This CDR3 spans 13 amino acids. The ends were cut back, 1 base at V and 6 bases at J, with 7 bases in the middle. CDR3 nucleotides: TGTGCCAGCAGCTTGTGGGGGGCCGGGGAGCTGTTTTTT. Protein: CASSLWGAGELFF.

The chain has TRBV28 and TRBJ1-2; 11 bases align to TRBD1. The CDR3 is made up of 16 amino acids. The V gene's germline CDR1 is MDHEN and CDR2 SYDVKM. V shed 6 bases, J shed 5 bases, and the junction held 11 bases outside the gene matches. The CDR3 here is CASSRTGGGPPYGYTF. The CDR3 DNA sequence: TGTGCCAGCAGCCGGACAGGGGGCGGCCCCCCTTATGGCTACACCTTC.

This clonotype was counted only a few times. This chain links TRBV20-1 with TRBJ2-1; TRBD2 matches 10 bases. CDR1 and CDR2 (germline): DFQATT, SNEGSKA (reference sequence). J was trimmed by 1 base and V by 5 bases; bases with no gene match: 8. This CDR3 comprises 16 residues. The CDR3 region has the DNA TGCAGTGCTTGGCTAGCGGGAGAAAAATCCTACAATGAGCAGTTCTTC. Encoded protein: CSAWLAGEKSYNEQFF.

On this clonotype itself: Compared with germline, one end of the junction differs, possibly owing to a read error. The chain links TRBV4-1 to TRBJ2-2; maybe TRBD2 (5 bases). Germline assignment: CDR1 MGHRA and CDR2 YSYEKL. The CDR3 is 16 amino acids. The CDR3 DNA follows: TGCGCCAGCAGCCAGTCGGTCAGTTTGAACACCGGGGAGCCGTTTTTT. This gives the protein CASSQSVSLNTGEPFF.

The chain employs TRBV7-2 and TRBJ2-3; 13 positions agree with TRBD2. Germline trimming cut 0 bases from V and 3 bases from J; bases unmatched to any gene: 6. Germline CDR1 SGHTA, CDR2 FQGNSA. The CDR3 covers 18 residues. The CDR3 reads CASSLALAGGRGTDTQYF. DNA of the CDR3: TGTGCCAGCAGCTTAGCACTAGCGGGAGGGCGCGGGACAGATACGCAGTATTTT.

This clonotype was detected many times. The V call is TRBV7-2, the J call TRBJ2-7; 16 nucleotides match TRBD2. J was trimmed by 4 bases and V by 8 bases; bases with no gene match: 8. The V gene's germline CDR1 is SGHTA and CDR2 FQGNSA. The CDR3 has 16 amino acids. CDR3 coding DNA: TGTGCCAGCGCAAGCCCGGGACTAGCGGGAGGGTACGAGCAGTACTTC. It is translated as CASASPGLAGGYEQYF.

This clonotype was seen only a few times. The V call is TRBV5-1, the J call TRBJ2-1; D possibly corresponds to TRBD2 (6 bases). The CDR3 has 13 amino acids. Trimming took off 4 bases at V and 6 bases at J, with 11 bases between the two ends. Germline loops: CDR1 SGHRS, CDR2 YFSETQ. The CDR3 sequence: CASSRGSSNEQFF. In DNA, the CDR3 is TGCGCCAGCAGCCGGGGGAGTTCCAATGAGCAGTTCTTC.

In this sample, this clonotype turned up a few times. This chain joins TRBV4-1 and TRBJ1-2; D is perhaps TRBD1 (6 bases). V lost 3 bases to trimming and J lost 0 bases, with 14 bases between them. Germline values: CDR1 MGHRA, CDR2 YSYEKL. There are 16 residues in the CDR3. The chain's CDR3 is CASSQGLQGANYGYTF. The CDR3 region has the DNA TGCGCCAGCAGCCAGGGCTTACAGGGAGCTAACTATGGCTACACCTTC.

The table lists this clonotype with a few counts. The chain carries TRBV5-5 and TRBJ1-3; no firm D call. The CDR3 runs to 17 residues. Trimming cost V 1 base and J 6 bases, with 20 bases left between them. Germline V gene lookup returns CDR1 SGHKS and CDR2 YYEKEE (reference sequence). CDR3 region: CASSLWPWSATQNTIYF. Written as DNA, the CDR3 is TGTGCCAGCAGCTTGTGGCCTTGGTCAGCGACCCAAAACACCATATATTTT.

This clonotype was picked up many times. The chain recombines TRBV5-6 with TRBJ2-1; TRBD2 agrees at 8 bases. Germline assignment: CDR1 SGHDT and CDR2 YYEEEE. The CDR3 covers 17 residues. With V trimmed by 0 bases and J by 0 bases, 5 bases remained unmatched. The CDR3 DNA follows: TGTGCCAGCAGCTTGGGACTAGCGACCAGCTCCTACAATGAGCAGTTCTTC. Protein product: CASSLGLATSSYNEQFF.

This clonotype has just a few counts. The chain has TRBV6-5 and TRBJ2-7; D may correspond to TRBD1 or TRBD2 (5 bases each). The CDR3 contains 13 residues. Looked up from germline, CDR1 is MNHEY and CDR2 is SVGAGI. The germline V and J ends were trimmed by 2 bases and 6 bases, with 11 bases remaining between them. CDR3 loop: CASSYGSGSEQYV. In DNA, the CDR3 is TGTGCCAGCAGTTACGGTTCAGGGAGCGAGCAGTACGTC.

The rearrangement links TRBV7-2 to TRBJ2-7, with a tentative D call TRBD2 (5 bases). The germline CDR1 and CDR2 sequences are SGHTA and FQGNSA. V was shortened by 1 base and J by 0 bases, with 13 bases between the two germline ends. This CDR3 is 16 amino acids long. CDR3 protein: CASSLGPGLSSYEQYF. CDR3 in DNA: TGTGCCAGCAGCTTAGGTCCGGGGTTGAGCTCCTACGAGCAGTACTTC.

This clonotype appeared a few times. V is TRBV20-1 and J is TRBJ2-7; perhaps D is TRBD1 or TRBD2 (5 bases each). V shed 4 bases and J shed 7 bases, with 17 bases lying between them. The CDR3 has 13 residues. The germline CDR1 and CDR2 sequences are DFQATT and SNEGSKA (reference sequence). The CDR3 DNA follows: TGCAGTGCTAAGGGGAGCCCGGAGGAGGAGCAGTACTTC. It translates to CSAKGSPEEEQYF.

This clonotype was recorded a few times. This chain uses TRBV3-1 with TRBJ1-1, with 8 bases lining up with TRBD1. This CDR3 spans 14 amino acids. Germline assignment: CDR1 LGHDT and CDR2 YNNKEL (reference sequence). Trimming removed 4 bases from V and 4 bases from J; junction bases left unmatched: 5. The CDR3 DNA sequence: TGTGCCAGCAGCCCGCTTACAGGGGGCACTGAAGCTTTCTTT. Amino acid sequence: CASSPLTGGTEAFF.

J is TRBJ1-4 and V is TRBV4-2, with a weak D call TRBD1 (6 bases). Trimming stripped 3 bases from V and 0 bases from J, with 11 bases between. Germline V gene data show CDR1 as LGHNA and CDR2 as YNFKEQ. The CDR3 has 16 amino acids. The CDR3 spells CASSHGQFATNEKLFF. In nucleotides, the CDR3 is TGTGCCAGCAGCCACGGACAGTTTGCAACTAATGAAAAACTGTTTTTT.